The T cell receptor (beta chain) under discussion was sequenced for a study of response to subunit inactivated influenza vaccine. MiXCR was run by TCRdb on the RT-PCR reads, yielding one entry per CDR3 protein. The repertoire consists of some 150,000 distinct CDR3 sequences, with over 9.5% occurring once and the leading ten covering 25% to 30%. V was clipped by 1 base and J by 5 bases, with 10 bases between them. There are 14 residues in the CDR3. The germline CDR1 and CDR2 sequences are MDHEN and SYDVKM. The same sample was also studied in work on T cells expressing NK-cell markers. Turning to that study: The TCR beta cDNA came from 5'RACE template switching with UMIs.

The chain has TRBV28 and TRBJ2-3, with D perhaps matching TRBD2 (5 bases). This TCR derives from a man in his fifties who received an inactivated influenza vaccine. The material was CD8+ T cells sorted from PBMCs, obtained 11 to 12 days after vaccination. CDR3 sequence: CASSLSGGGDTQYF. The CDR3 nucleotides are TGTGCCAGCAGTTTATCTGGAGGTGGAGATACGCAGTATTTT. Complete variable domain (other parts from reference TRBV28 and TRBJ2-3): DVKVTQSSRYLVKRTGEKVFLECVQDMDHENMFWYRQDPGLGLRLIYFSYDVKMKEKGDIPEGYSVSREKKERFSLILESASTNQTSMYLCASSLSGGGDTQYFGPGTRLTVL.